Listed below are T cell receptor beta chains from one sample, sequenced in a study of cytomegalovirus exposure and HLA in healthy donors. Sequencing was performed with immunoSEQ multiplex PCR; in TCRdb, only in-frame clones are kept and a portion is missing. The table lists around 130,000 clones. Sequences were obtained from PBMCs. These receptors originate from an older woman in good health and CMV-seronegative. Both conserved end residues are part of each CDR3. The D gene is left open where the match is weak.

j_call v_call d_call cdr3_aa cdr3_nt
TRBJ2-7 TRBV27 TRBD2 CASTSGRIHEQYF TGTGCCAGCACTAGCGGGAGAATCCACGAGCAGTACTTC
TRBJ1-1 TRBV18 NA CASSPSPIGRGRTEAFF TGTGCCAGCTCACCAAGTCCGATCGGTCGGGGTAGGACTGAAGCTTTCTTT
TRBJ1-4 TRBV7-9 TRBD1 CASSSLDRGGEKLFF TGTGCCAGCAGCTCCCTCGACAGGGGCGGAGAAAAACTGTTTTTT
TRBJ1-4 TRBV5-1 NA CASSPMGDGKLFF TGCGCCAGCAGCCCCATGGGCGATGGGAAACTGTTTTTT
TRBJ2-4 TRBV28 TRBD1 CASSPGTAENIQYF TGTGCCAGCAGTCCAGGGACAGCCGAAAACATTCAGTACTTC
TRBJ2-1 TRBV15 NA CATSRDPGSNEQFF TGTGCCACCAGCAGAGATCCTGGGAGCAATGAGCAGTTCTTC
TRBJ2-5 TRBV29-1 NA CSVVQTGTSLAQYF TGCAGCGTTGTTCAGACAGGCACAAGTCTGGCCCAGTACTTC
TRBJ2-7 TRBV6-5 TRBD2 CASSYSLAGDHEQYF TGTGCCAGCAGTTACAGCCTAGCGGGGGATCACGAGCAGTACTTC
TRBJ2-5 TRBV2 TRBD1 CASSVKGTAGETQYF TGTGCCAGCAGTGTGAAGGGGACAGCAGGGGAGACCCAGTACTTC
TRBJ1-1 TRBV5-1 NA CASRHSSNTEAFF TGCGCCAGTAGACACTCCTCGAACACTGAAGCTTTCTTT
TRBJ2-5 TRBV6-1 NA CATVRPRTGQETQYF TGTGCCACCGTCAGGCCCAGAACAGGGCAAGAGACCCAGTACTTC
TRBJ1-2 TRBV2 NA CASRPGTGNYGYTF TGTGCCAGCAGACCTGGAACAGGGAACTATGGCTACACCTTC
TRBJ2-7 TRBV28 TRBD2 CASSRDYNYEQYF TGTGCCAGCAGTCGGGACTACAACTACGAGCAGTACTTC
TRBJ2-7 TRBV14 TRBD2 CASSLRFSGASSYEQYF TGTGCCAGCAGCCTCCGTTTCAGCGGGGCGAGCTCCTACGAGCAGTACTTC
TRBJ2-7 TRBV10-3 NA CAISESGSQVDYEQYF TGTGCCATCAGTGAGTCAGGATCACAGGTTGACTACGAGCAGTACTTC
TRBJ2-2 TRBV5-1 NA CASSAGQGTGELFF TGCGCCAGCAGCGCTGGGCAGGGGACCGGGGAGCTGTTTTTT
TRBJ2-7 TRBV6-6 TRBD1 CASSYGTGGYEQYF TGTGCCAGCAGTTATGGGACAGGAGGCTACGAGCAGTACTTC
TRBJ1-6 TRBV10-3 NA CATGGTPGSPLHF TGTGCCACCGGCGGGACCCCCGGATCACCCCTCCACTTT
TRBJ1-2 TRBV6-5 NA CASRKQGANYGYTF TGTGCCAGCAGGAAACAGGGAGCTAACTATGGCTACACCTTC
TRBJ1-6 TRBV6-6 NA CASTPRGGNNSPLHF TGTGCCAGCACCCCGAGGGGAGGGAATAATTCACCCCTCCACTTT
TRBJ1-6 TRBV7-2 NA CASSLSEGSPSPLHF TGTGCCAGCAGCCTCTCGGAGGGCTCCCCTTCACCCCTCCACTTT
TRBJ1-1 TRBV28 TRBD1 CASRRGQGADTEAFF TGTGCCAGCAGACGTGGACAGGGGGCGGACACTGAAGCTTTCTTT
TRBJ1-5 TRBV28 TRBD1 CASSTQDRVHQPQHF TGTGCCAGCAGCACCCAGGACAGGGTCCATCAGCCCCAGCATTTT
TRBJ2-7 TRBV19 NA CASSPGVPYEQYF TGTGCCAGTAGTCCAGGGGTACCCTACGAGCAGTACTTC
TRBJ2-3 TRBV5-4 NA CASSLILDTQYF TGTGCCAGCAGCCTAATACTAGATACGCAGTATTTT
TRBJ1-5 TRBV18 NA CASSPPWRKGSNQPQHF TGTGCCAGCTCACCACCCTGGAGGAAAGGGAGCAATCAGCCCCAGCATTTT
TRBJ1-3 TRBV5-1 NA CASSLTGSGNTIYF TGCGCCAGCAGCTTGACAGGGTCTGGAAACACCATATATTTT
TRBJ2-2 TRBV7-2 TRBD2 CASSPWTSGMNTGELFF TGTGCCAGCAGCCCTTGGACTAGCGGGATGAACACCGGGGAGCTGTTTTTT
TRBJ2-1 TRBV10-1 NA CASSERIQGGAGNEQFF TGCGCCAGCAGTGAGAGGATCCAGGGGGGCGCGGGCAATGAGCAGTTCTTC
TRBJ1-1 TRBV6-1 TRBD1 CASSATGSFTEAFF TGTGCCAGCAGTGCGACAGGGAGTTTCACTGAAGCTTTCTTT
TRBJ2-1 TRBV6-1 TRBD2 CASTMNWGRVEQFF TGTGCCAGCACCATGAATTGGGGGAGGGTTGAGCAGTTCTTC
TRBJ2-2 TRBV30 NA CAWSADGSGELFF TGTGCCTGGAGTGCTGACGGGTCCGGGGAGCTGTTTTTT
TRBJ2-3 TRBV18 TRBD2 CASSSRTSGSTDTQYF TGTGCCAGCTCATCCCGGACTAGCGGGAGCACAGATACGCAGTATTTT
TRBJ1-6 TRBV18 NA CASSRVGPLPDSPLHF TGTGCCAGCTCGCGTGTGGGGCCTCTTCCCGATTCACCCCTCCACTTT
TRBJ1-5 TRBV27 NA CASSIVRNQPQHF TGTGCCAGCAGTATAGTCCGCAATCAGCCCCAGCATTTT
TRBJ2-7 TRBV30 NA CAWSVRQPYEQYF TGTGCCTGGAGTGTGAGGCAGCCCTACGAGCAGTACTTC
TRBJ2-5 TRBV7-3 NA CASSPAGGTRETQYF TGTGCCAGCAGCCCCGCCGGGGGTACTCGGGAGACCCAGTACTTC
TRBJ2-7 TRBV7-9 TRBD2 CASSLESGMARGEQYF TGTGCCAGCAGCTTAGAAAGCGGGATGGCGCGGGGCGAGCAGTACTTC
TRBJ2-1 TRBV7-9 NA CASSALSAGPSYNEQFF TGTGCCAGCAGCGCGTTGAGCGCGGGGCCTTCCTACAATGAGCAGTTCTTC
TRBJ1-5 TRBV2 TRBD1 CASKTGGGNQPQHF TGTGCCAGCAAGACAGGGGGAGGTAATCAGCCCCAGCATTTT
TRBJ1-1 TRBV2 NA CASSERGAGPAYTEAFF TGTGCCAGCAGTGAACGGGGGGCTGGGCCCGCTTACACTGAAGCTTTCTTT
TRBJ2-3 TRBV5-1 TRBD1 CASSLGQGAIPDTQYF TGCGCCAGCAGCTTGGGACAGGGGGCTATTCCAGATACGCAGTATTTT
TRBJ2-7 TRBV21-1 NA CASTSGAHEQYF TGTGCCAGCACTAGCGGGGCCCACGAGCAGTACTTC
TRBJ1-2 TRBV28 NA CASSETDYGYTF TGTGCCAGCAGTGAGACAGACTATGGCTACACCTTC
TRBJ1-2 TRBV10-3 TRBD1 CAIREGQGDYGYTF TGTGCCATCAGGGAAGGACAGGGCGACTATGGCTACACCTTC
TRBJ1-5 TRBV6-5 TRBD1 CASRTGRNQPQHF TGTGCCAGCAGGACAGGGCGCAATCAGCCCCAGCATTTT
TRBJ2-1 TRBV19 TRBD2 CASSMASGYYNEQFF TGTGCCAGTAGTATGGCTAGCGGGTATTACAATGAGCAGTTCTTC
TRBJ1-1 TRBV6-5 NA CASSWATRSKAFF TGTGCCAGCAGTTGGGCAACACGATCAAAAGCTTTCTTT
TRBJ2-7 TRBV5-1 TRBD2 CASSPRGGVVSYEQYF TGCGCCAGCAGCCCCCGGGGGGGGGTGGTCTCCTACGAGCAGTACTTC
TRBJ2-7 TRBV28 NA CASSTQGEQYF TGTGCCAGCAGTACCCAGGGCGAGCAGTACTTC
TRBJ2-7 TRBV30 TRBD1 CAWTRQGRVYEQYF TGTGCCTGGACGCGACAGGGTCGGGTCTACGAGCAGTACTTC
TRBJ1-5 TRBV2 NA CASSEEGLSNQPQHF TGTGCCAGCAGTGAAGAGGGGCTTAGCAATCAGCCCCAGCATTTT
TRBJ2-5 TRBV28 TRBD1 CAILGQGEETQYF TGTGCCATCCTGGGACAGGGGGAAGAGACCCAGTACTTC
TRBJ2-7 TRBV14 TRBD2 CASSPGGGYEQYF TGTGCCAGCAGCCCGGGAGGAGGGTACGAGCAGTACTTC
TRBJ2-7 TRBV4-1 NA CASSQDSVLQYF TGCGCCAGCAGCCAAGACTCGGTACTGCAGTACTTC